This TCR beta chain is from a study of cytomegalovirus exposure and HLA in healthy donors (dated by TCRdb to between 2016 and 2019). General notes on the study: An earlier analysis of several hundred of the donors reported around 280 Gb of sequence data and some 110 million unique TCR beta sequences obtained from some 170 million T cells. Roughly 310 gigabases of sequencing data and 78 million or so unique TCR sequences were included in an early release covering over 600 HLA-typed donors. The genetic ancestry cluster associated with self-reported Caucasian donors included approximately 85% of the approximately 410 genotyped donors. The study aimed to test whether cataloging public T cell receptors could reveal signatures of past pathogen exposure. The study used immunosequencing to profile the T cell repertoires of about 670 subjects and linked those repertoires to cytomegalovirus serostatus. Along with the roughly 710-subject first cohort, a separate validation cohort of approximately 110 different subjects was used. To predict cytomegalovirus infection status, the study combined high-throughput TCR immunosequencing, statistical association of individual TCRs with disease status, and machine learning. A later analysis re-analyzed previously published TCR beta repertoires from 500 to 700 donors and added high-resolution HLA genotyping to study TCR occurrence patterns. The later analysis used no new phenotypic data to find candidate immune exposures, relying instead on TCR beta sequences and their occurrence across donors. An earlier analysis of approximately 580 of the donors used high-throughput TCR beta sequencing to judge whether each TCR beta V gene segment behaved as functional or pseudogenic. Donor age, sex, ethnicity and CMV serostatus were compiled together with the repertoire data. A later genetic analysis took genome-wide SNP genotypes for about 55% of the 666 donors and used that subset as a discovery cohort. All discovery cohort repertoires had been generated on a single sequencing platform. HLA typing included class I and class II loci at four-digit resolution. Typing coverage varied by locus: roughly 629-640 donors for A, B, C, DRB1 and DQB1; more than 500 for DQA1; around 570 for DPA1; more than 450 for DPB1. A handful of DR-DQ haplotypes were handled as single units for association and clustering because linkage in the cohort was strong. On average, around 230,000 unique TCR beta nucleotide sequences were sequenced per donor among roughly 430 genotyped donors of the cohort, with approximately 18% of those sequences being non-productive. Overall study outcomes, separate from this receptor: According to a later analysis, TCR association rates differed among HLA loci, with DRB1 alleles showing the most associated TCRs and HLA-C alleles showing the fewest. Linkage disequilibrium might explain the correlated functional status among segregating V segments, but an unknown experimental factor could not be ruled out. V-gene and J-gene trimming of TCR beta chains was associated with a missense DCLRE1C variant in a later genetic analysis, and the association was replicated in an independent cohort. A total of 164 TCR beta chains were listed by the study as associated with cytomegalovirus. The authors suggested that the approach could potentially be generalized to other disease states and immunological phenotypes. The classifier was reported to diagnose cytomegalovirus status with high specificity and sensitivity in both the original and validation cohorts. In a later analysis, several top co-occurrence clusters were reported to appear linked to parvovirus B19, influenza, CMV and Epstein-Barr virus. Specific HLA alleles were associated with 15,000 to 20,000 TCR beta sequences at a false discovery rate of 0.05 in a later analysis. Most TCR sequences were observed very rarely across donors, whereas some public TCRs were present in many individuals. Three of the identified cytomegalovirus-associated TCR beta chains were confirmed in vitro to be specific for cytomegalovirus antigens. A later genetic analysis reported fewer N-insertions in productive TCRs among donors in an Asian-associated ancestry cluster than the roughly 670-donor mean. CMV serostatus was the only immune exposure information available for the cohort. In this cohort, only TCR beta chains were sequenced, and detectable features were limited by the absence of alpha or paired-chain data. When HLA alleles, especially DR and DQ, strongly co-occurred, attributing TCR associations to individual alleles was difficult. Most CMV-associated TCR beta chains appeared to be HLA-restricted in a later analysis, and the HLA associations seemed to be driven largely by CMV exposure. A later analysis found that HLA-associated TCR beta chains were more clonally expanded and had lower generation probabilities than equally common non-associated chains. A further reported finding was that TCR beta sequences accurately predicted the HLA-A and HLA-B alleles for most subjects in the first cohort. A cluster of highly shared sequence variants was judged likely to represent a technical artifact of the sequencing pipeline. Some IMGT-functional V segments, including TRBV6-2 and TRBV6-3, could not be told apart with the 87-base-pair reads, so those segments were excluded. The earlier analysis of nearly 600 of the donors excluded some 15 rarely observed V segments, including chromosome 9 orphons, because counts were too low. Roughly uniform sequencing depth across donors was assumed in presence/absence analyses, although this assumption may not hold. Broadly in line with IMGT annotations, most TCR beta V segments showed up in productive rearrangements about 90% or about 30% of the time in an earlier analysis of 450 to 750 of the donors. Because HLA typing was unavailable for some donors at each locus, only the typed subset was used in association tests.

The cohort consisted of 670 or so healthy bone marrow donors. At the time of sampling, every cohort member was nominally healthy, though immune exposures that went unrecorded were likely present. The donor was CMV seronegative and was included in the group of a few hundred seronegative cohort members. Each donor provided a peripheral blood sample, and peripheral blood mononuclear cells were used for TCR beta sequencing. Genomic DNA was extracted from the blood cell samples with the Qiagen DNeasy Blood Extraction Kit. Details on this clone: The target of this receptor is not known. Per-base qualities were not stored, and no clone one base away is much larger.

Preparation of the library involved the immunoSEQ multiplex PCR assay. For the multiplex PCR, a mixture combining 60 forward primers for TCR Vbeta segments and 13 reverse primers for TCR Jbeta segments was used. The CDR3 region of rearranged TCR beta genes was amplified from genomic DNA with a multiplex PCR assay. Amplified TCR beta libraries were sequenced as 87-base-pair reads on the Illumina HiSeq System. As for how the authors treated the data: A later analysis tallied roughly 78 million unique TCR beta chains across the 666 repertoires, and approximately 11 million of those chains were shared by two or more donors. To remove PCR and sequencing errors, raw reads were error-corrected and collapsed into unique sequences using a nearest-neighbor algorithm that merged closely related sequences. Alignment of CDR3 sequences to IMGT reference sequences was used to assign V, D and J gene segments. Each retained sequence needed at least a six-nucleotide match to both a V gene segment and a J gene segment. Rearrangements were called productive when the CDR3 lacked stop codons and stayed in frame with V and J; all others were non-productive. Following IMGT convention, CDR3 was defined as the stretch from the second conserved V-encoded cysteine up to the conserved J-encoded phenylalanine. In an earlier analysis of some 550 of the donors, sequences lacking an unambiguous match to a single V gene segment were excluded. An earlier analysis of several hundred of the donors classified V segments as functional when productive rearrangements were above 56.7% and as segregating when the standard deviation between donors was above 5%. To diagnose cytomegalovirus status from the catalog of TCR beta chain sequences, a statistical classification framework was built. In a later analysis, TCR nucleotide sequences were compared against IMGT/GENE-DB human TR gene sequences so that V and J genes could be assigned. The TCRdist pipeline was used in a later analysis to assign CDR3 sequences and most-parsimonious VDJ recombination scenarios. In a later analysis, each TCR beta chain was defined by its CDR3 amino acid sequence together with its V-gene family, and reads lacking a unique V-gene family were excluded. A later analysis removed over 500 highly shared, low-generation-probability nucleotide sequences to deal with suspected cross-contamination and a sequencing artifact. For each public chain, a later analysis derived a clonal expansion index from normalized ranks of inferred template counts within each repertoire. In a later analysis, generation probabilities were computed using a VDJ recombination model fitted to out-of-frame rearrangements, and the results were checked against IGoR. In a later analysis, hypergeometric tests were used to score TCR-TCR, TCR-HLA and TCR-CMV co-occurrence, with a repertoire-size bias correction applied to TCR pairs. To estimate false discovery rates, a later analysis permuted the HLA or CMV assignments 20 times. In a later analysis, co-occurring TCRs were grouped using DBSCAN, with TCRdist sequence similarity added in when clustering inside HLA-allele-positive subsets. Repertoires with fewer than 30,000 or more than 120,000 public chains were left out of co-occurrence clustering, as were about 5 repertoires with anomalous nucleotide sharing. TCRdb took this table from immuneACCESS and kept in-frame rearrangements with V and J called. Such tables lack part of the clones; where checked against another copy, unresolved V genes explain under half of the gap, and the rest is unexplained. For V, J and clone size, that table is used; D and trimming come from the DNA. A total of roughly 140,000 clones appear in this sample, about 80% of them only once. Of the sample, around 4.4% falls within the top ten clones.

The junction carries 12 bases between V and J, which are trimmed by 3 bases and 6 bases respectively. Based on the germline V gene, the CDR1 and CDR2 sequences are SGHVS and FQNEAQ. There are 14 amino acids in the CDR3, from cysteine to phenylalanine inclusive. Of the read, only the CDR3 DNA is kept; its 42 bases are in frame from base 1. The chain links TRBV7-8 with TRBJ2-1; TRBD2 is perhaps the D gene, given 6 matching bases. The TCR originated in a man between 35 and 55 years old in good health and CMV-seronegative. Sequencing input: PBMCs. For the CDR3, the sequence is CASSLILAPNEQFF. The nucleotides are TGTGCCAGCAGCTTGATTCTAGCGCCCAATGAGCAGTTCTTC.